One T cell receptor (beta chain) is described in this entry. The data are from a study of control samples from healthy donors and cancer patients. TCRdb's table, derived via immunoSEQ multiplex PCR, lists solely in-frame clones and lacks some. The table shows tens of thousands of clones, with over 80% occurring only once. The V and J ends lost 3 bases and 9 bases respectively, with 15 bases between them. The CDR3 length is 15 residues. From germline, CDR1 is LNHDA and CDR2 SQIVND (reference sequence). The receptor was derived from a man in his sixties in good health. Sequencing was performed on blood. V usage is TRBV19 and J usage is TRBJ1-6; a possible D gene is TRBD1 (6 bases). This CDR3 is CASSIGQPGGSPLHF. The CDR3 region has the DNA TGTGCCAGTAGTATTGGACAGCCAGGTGGTTCACCCCTCCACTTT.